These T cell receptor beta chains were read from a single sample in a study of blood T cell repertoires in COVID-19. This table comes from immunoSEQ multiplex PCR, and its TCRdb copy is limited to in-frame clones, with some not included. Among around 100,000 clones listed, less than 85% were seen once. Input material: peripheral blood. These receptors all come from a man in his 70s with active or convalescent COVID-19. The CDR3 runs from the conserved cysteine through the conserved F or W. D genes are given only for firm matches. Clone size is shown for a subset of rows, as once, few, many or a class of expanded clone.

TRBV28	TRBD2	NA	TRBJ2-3	CASRGASGGTDTQYF	TGTGCCAGCAGGGGAGCTAGCGGGGGTACAGATACGCAGTATTTT
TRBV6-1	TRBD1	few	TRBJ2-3	CASSPIRGRTDTQYF	TGTGCCAGCAGTCCGATCAGGGGGCGCACAGATACGCAGTATTTT
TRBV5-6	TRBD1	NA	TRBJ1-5	CASSQGTGDGPQHF	TGTGCCAGCAGCCAAGGGACAGGGGATGGACCCCAGCATTTT
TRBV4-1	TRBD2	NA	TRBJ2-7	CASSQDVLAGKIEQYF	TGCGCCAGCAGCCAAGATGTCCTAGCGGGGAAGATCGAGCAGTACTTC
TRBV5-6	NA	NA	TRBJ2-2	CASSLAIRGIGELFF	TGTGCCAGCAGCTTGGCCATTCGGGGGATCGGGGAGCTGTTTTTT
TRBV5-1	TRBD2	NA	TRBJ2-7	CASSQSSGRAYEQYF	TGCGCCAGCAGCCAATCGAGCGGGAGGGCCTACGAGCAGTACTTC
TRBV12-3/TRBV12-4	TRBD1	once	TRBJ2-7	CASSRDRGFEQYF	TGTGCCAGCAGTCGGGACAGGGGTTTCGAGCAGTACTTC
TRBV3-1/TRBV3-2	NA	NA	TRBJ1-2	CASRDLTAYYGYTF	TGTGCCAGCAGGGATTTGACAGCTTACTATGGCTACACCTTC
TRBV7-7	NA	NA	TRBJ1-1	CASSPNLNTEAFF	TGTGCTAGCAGCCCCAATTTGAACACTGAAGCTTTCTTT
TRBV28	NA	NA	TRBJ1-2	CASSSQVNGYTF	TGTGCCAGCAGTTCCCAGGTTAATGGCTACACCTTC
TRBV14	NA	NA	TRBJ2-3	CASSQRLGTGTDTQYF	TGTGCCAGCAGCCAAAGATTGGGGACTGGGACAGATACGCAGTATTTT
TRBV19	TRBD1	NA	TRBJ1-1	CASSVQGDTEAFF	TGTGCCAGTAGTGTTCAGGGGGACACTGAAGCTTTCTTT
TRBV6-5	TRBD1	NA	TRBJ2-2	CASTQGAATGELFF	TGTGCCAGCACCCAGGGGGCAGCCACCGGGGAGCTGTTTTTT
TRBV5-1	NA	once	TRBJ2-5	CASSLYPRSLRETQYF	TGCGCCAGCAGCTTGTACCCTCGTAGCCTACGGGAGACCCAGTACTTC
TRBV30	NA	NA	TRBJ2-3	CAWDRASTDTQYF	TGTGCCTGGGACAGAGCTAGCACAGATACGCAGTATTTT
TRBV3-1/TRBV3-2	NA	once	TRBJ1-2	CASSPSVSYGYTF	TGTGCCAGCAGCCCGTCGGTGTCCTATGGCTACACCTTC
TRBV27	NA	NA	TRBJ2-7	CASSLSDRGGSYEQYF	TGTGCCAGCAGTTTATCGGATAGGGGGGGAAGCTACGAGCAGTACTTC
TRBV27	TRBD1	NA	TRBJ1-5	CASSYTGASQPQHF	TGTGCCAGCAGTTACACAGGGGCCAGTCAGCCCCAGCATTTT
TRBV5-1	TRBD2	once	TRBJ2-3	CASSLGLAGTDTQYF	TGCGCCAGCAGCTTAGGACTAGCGGGGACAGATACGCAGTATTTT
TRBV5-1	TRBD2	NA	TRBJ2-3	CASSLTSGGTDTQYF	TGCGCCAGCAGCTTAACTAGCGGGGGCACAGATACGCAGTATTTT
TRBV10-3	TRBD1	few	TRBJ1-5	CAITADREGNQPQHF	TGTGCCATCACCGCGGACAGGGAGGGGAATCAGCCCCAGCATTTT
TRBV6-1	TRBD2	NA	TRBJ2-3	CASSVPSGLLPSTDTQYF	TGTGCCAGCAGTGTCCCTAGCGGCCTTTTACCTAGCACAGATACGCAGTATTTT
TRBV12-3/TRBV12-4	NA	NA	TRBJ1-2	CASRYQGLYGYTF	TGTGCCAGCAGGTATCAGGGGCTCTATGGCTACACCTTC
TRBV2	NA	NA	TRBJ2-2	CASTTDTGELFF	TGTGCCAGCACAACAGACACCGGGGAGCTGTTTTTT
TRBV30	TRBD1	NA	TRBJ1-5	CAWSIGTGDNQPQHF	TGTGCCTGGAGTATCGGGACAGGCGATAATCAGCCCCAGCATTTT
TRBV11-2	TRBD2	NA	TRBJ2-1	CASSSLAGGINEQFF	TGTGCCAGCAGCTCCCTAGCGGGAGGAATCAATGAGCAGTTCTTC
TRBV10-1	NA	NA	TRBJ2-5	CASSENRVRETQYF	TGCGCCAGCAGTGAAAACAGGGTTAGGGAGACCCAGTACTTC
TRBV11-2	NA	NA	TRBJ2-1	CASSPGLRRYNEQFF	TGTGCCAGCAGCCCGGGACTCCGCAGATACAATGAGCAGTTCTTC
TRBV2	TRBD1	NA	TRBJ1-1	CASSGTGQGASEAFF	TGTGCCAGCAGTGGTACGGGACAGGGAGCATCTGAAGCTTTCTTT
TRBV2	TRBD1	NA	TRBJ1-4	CASRYYGTGVEKLFF	TGTGCCAGCAGGTACTACGGGACAGGGGTTGAAAAACTGTTTTTT
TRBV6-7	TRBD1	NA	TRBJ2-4	CATPTPGTGGF	TGTGCCACCCCCACTCCCGGGACAGGGGGTTTC
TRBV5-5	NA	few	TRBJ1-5	CASSWALTSNQPQHF	TGTGCCAGCAGCTGGGCCCTAACGAGTAATCAGCCCCAGCATTTT
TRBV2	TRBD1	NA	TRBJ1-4	CASSTGAKLFF	TGTGCCAGCAGTACAGGGGCAAAACTGTTTTTT
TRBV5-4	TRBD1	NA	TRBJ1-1	CASSLEGTASEAFF	TGTGCCAGCAGCTTGGAAGGGACAGCCTCTGAAGCTTTCTTT
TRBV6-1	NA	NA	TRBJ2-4	CASSGRQSSFTNIQYF	TGTGCCAGCAGTGGACGACAGTCCTCATTCACAAACATTCAGTACTTC
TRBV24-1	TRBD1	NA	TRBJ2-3	CATSPRGTGDTDTQYF	TGTGCCACCAGTCCTCGTGGGACAGGGGACACGGATACGCAGTATTTT
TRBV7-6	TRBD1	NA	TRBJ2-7	CASSVADRGLYEQYF	TGTGCCAGCAGCGTGGCGGACAGGGGGCTCTACGAGCAGTACTTC
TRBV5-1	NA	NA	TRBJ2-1	CASSLGGVSYNEQFF	TGCGCCAGCAGCTTGGGGGGAGTGAGTTACAATGAGCAGTTCTTC
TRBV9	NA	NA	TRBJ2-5	CASSVIPLAAQETQYF	TGTGCCAGCAGCGTAATCCCCTTGGCGGCACAAGAGACCCAGTACTTC
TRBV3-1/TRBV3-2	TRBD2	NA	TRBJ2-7	CASSHGRGNFRNEQYF	TGTGCCAGCAGCCATGGGAGGGGAAATTTTCGGAACGAGCAGTACTTC
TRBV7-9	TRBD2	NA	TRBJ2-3	CASSLPGLAGGDTQYF	TGTGCCAGCAGCTTACCGGGACTAGCGGGAGGAGATACGCAGTATTTT